Below, 27 T cell receptor beta chains from the same sample are listed, as sequenced in a study of T-cell reconstitution after alpha-beta-depleted transplantation in children. Preparation of the TCRbeta library used unique molecular identifiers. TCRdb analysed the PCR reads with MiXCR anew, one entry per CDR3 protein. Altogether about 830,000 distinct CDR3 sequences are present, roughly 16% being singletons, with the ten largest covering about 5%. Sample: PBMCs, mostly from graft donor cells, taken 360 days after TCRalphabeta/CD19-depleted stem cell transplant. These receptors came from a male patient younger than 18 who had a stem cell transplant for acute lymphoblastic leukemia, so the T cells may come from the graft donor.

This chain uses TRBV21-1 with TRBJ2-7; the D call TRBD2 from the table was never checked on the DNA. TRBV21-1 is marked as a pseudogene. The CDR3 covers 12 residues. The DNA of the CDR3 is TGTGCCCTAGCTGGGGGCTGGGACGAGCAGTACTTC. Its translation is CALAGGWDEQYF.

Ten or more counts support this clonotype. The chain employs TRBV12-3 or TRBV12-4 and TRBJ2-7; D not resolved. V was pared by 6 bases and J by 0 bases, with 6 bases between. The CDR3 totals 12 residues. The CDR3 DNA sequence: TGTGCCAGCAGCTTCAACTCCTACGAGCAGTACTTC. Translation: CASSFNSYEQYF.

The chain carries TRBV12-3 or TRBV12-4 and TRBJ2-1, with TRBD2 matching 13 bases. CDR3 length: 21 residues. The trim removed 3 bases at V and 8 bases at J, leaving 22 bases unmatched. The CDR3 region has the DNA TGTGCCAGCAGTTTTAGTAGGAGACTAGCGGGAGGCGGGGAGCAGGCGGATGAGCAGTTCTTC. This codes for CASSFSRRLAGGGEQADEQFF.

The rearrangement joins TRBV2 to TRBJ2-5; 7 positions match TRBD1. V shed 2 bases, J shed 4 bases, and the junction held 7 bases outside the gene matches. CDR1 is SNHLY, CDR2 FYNNEI, per germline. The CDR3 is 15 residues long. CDR3 sequence reads: CASSENRGEGETQYF. The CDR3 DNA reads as TGTGCCAGCAGTGAAAACAGGGGTGAGGGAGAGACCCAGTACTTC.

The genes are TRBV12-3 or TRBV12-4 and TRBJ2-1, with TRBD2 identical over 7 bases. CDR3 length: 15 amino acids. The J segment lost 8 bases and the V segment lost 1 base, leaving 8 bases of the junction unmatched. In nucleotides, the CDR3 is TGTGCCAGCAGTTTAGGGGACTACCTCTTCCATGAGCAGTTCTTC. Translation gives CASSLGDYLFHEQFF.

In this sample, this clonotype turned up many times. This chain links TRBV5-1 with TRBJ2-1; D unresolved. Trimming pared 0 bases from V and 6 bases from J, leaving 13 bases between. CDR1 and CDR2 (germline): SGHRS, YFSETQ. This CDR3 has 15 residues. As DNA, the CDR3 is TGCGCCAGCAGCTTGGTTTACTATTCGAGCAATGAGCAGTTCTTC. This sequence encodes CASSLVYYSSNEQFF.

V usage is TRBV10-2 and J usage is TRBJ2-3; D remains unclear. The CDR3 has 14 amino acids. CDR1 and CDR2 (germline): WSHSY, SAAADI. Trimming removed 8 bases at V and 2 bases at J, with 14 bases between. In nucleotides, the CDR3 is TGCGCCAGCTACACCCCAGATGTCACAGATACGCAGTATTTT. Protein sequence: CASYTPDVTDTQYF.

The rearrangement joins TRBV4-1 to TRBJ2-5, with D possibly being TRBD1 or TRBD2 (5 bases each). The CDR3 sequence is 17 residues long. The germline V gene encodes CDR1 MGHRA and CDR2 YSYEKL. V was cut by 1 base and J by 0 bases, with 15 bases left in between. In DNA, the CDR3 is TGCGCCAGCAGCCAAGGTCCCCCCGGGACCCACCAAGAGACCCAGTACTTC. Translation: CASSQGPPGTHQETQYF.

This clonotype came up many times. This sequence joins TRBV7-6 and TRBJ2-1, with D possibly matching TRBD2 (5 bases). In germline, CDR1 is SGHVS, CDR2 FNYEAQ. The CDR3 covers 15 residues. The ends were cut back, 3 bases at V and 7 bases at J, with 16 bases in the middle. CDR3 residues: CASSFVALPGNEQFF. As DNA, the CDR3 is TGTGCCAGCAGCTTTGTGGCGCTACCGGGGAATGAGCAGTTCTTC. Complete variable domain (other parts from reference TRBV7-6 and TRBJ2-1): GAGVSQSPRYKVTKRGQDVALRCDPISGHVSLYWYRQALGQGPEFLTYFNYEAQQDKSGLPNDRFSAERPEGSISTLTIQRTEQRDSAMYRCASSFVALPGNEQFFGPGTRLTVL.

The J gene is TRBJ1-1, the V gene TRBV7-9, with D maybe TRBD1 (6 bases). In germline, CDR1 is SEHNR, CDR2 FQNEAQ (reference sequence). This CDR3 has 14 residues. V was cut by 2 bases and J by 3 bases, with 10 bases left in between. The CDR3 DNA reads TGTGCCAGCAGCTTAAAGGGGGGAGACACTGAAGCTTTCTTT. Its protein product is CASSLKGGDTEAFF.

The chain joins TRBV5-1 to TRBJ2-1, with 10 bases aligning to TRBD2. The CDR3 is 16 amino acids. V dropped 0 bases and J dropped 8; count of bases not matched to a gene: 8. Germline loops: CDR1 SGHRS, CDR2 YFSETQ. The DNA for the CDR3 is TGCGCCAGCAGCTTGGCCAGCGGGAGGGCCGTCGATGAGCAGTTCTTC. Amino acids: CASSLASGRAVDEQFF.

The V gene is TRBV10-3, the J gene TRBJ2-3, with D unresolved. The CDR3 has 15 amino acids. V dropped 5 bases and J dropped 2 bases, with 14 bases sitting between them. Germline CDR1 reads ENHRY; CDR2 reads SYGVKD. The CDR3 DNA is TGTGCCATCAGTACCGACGGGCTCGACACAGATACGCAGTATTTT. Translated: CAISTDGLDTDTQYF.

The genes are TRBV9 and TRBJ2-3, with D possibly TRBD2 on 6 matching bases. The CDR3 is made up of 16 amino acids. The V gene's germline CDR1 is SGDLS and CDR2 YYNGEE. V lost 2 bases to trimming and J lost 0 bases, with 13 bases between them. This chain's CDR3 is CASSVGSGTSTDTQYF. In nucleotides, the CDR3 is TGTGCCAGCAGCGTTGGTAGCGGAACTAGCACAGATACGCAGTATTTT.

This clonotype appeared once. The V and J genes are TRBV30 and TRBJ1-2, with a weak D call TRBD1 (6 bases). Germline CDR1 is GTSNPN and CDR2 is SVGIG (reference sequence). V gave up 6 bases and J gave up 8 bases, with 25 bases separating them. This CDR3 has 15 amino acids. CDR3 coding DNA: TGTGCCTGCTACATCCCAAGGGGGACTTCTCGAGGCTACACCTTC. Protein: CACYIPRGTSRGYTF.

The chain employs TRBV11-2 and TRBJ1-5; D gene unclear. Deletions cut 1 base from V and 7 bases from J, with 14 bases between. Germline CDR1 SGHAT, CDR2 FQNNGV. The CDR3 extends over 15 amino acids. CDR3: CASSLVSGLGQPQHF. The CDR3 nucleotides are TGTGCCAGCAGCTTAGTTTCAGGCCTCGGGCAGCCCCAGCATTTT.

CDR3 nucleotide sequence: TGTGCCAGCAGCCAAGATCTACAGGGGAAGAAGACCCAGTACTTC. Protein product: CASSQDLQGKKTQYF. The chain employs TRBV4-2 and TRBJ2-5, with 7 nucleotides matching TRBD1. Germline loops: CDR1 LGHNA, CDR2 YNFKEQ. The CDR3 length is 15 residues. The ends lost 0 bases at V and 6 bases at J; junction bases unmatched: 7.

This clonotype has more than one count but fewer than ten. In nucleotides, the CDR3 is TGTGCCAGCAGCTCCCCGAGAAAGAAGCGGGAGGCCGAATGGTTCTTC. Translating it yields CASSSPRKKREAEWFF. The rearrangement links TRBV7-9 to TRBJ2-1; 9 positions match TRBD2. V was clipped by 4 bases and J by 15 bases; unmatched bases: 19. CDR1 and CDR2 (germline): SEHNR, FQNEAQ (reference sequence). The length of the CDR3 is 16 residues.

Many counts were recorded for this clonotype. The rearrangement joins TRBV5-1 to TRBJ1-1, with TRBD1 as a possible D gene (6 bases). CDR1 is SGHRS, CDR2 YFSETQ, per germline. This CDR3 is built from 12 residues. Trimming took off 2 bases at V and 11 bases at J, with 13 bases between the two ends. CDR3 protein: CASSFGGGDAFF. In DNA, the CDR3 is TGCGCCAGCAGCTTTGGAGGGGGAGACGCTTTCTTT.

The sample holds a few counts of this clonotype. This chain links TRBV6-1 with TRBJ2-7; 8 positions agree with TRBD2. V lost 4 bases, J lost 4 bases, and 3 bases stayed unmatched. This CDR3 is built from 13 residues. Germline CDR1 reads MNHNS; CDR2 reads SASEGT. DNA of the CDR3: TGTGCCAGCAGTGTAGCGGGGTTGTACGAGCAGTACTTC. As protein: CASSVAGLYEQYF.

This clonotype was counted only a few times. The rearrangement joins TRBV4-2 to TRBJ2-2; 9 bases fit TRBD2. J was trimmed by 1 base and V by 0 bases; bases with no gene match: 6. Germline CDR1 and CDR2: LGHNA and YNFKEQ. The CDR3 covers 18 residues. The DNA for the CDR3 is TGTGCCAGCAGCCAAGAATCTGAGACTAGCGGGAACACCGGGGAGCTGTTTTTT. This translates into CASSQESETSGNTGELFF.

The gene calls are TRBV5-1 and TRBJ2-5; the match to TRBD2 covers 11 bases. The germline CDR1 and CDR2 sequences are SGHRS and YFSETQ. V was pared by 0 bases and J by 5 bases, with 24 bases of the junction left unmatched. There are 22 residues in the CDR3. The CDR3 reads CASSLVIRRLAGRDARQETQYF. The CDR3 coding sequence is TGCGCCAGCAGCTTGGTAATTCGACGACTAGCGGGGAGGGACGCACGACAGGAGACCCAGTACTTC.

In its sample, this clonotype was seen many times. The chain recombines TRBV12-3 or TRBV12-4 with TRBJ2-1; D might be TRBD2 (5 bases). The CDR3 is made up of 11 amino acids. V was cut by 9 bases and J by 10 bases, with 13 bases left in between. The CDR3 region is CASLGGLEQFF. The CDR3 nucleotides read TGTGCCAGTCTCGGCGGGTTGGAGCAGTTCTTC.

This clonotype came up a few times. The V call is TRBV15, the J call TRBJ1-2; the D is unclear. The CDR3 consists of 11 residues. Trimming stripped 2 bases from V and 8 bases from J, with 6 bases between. Germline CDR1 LNHNV, CDR2 YYDKDF (reference sequence). CDR3 nucleotides: TGTGCCACCAGCAGACCACCCGGCTACACCTTC. Its translation is CATSRPPGYTF.

This clonotype was observed a handful of times. The chain's CDR3 is CASSARTSSQETQYF. DNA for the CDR3: TGTGCCAGCAGCGCAAGGACTAGCTCACAAGAGACCCAGTACTTC. This sequence joins TRBV7-8 and TRBJ2-5, with TRBD2 matching over 8 bases. The trim removed 5 bases at V and 2 bases at J, leaving 7 bases unmatched. The length of the CDR3 is 15 residues. Germline lookup yields CDR1 SGHVS and CDR2 FQNEAQ.

V is TRBV29-1 and J is TRBJ2-1; D gene unclear. Germline V gives CDR1 SQVTM, CDR2 ANQGSEA. This CDR3 is 12 amino acids long. V was clipped by 2 bases and J by 9 bases, with 11 bases between them. The DNA for the CDR3 is TGCAGCGTTGAAACTGCGGTGACTGAGCAGTTCTTC. This gives the protein CSVETAVTEQFF.

This clonotype was found many times. The chain recombines TRBV7-9 with TRBJ1-1, with D possibly being TRBD1 (6 bases). CDR3 length: 15 residues. Trimming left V 2 bases short and J 5 bases short, with 15 bases between. Germline CDR1 and CDR2: SEHNR and FQNEAQ (reference sequence). The DNA of the CDR3 is TGTGCCAGCAGCTTACGTGCGGGGGCGGGGACTGAAGCTTTCTTT. It codes for CASSLRAGAGTEAFF.

A few counts support this clonotype. For the CDR3, the DNA is TGCAGCGTTGAGGTGGGCGGGGAGCTGTTTTTT. Translating it yields CSVEVGGELFF. The chain has TRBV29-1 and TRBJ2-2; no firm D call. This CDR3 contains 11 residues. V was cut by 3 bases and J by 7 bases, with 6 bases left in between. CDR1 is SQVTM, CDR2 ANQGSEA, per germline.